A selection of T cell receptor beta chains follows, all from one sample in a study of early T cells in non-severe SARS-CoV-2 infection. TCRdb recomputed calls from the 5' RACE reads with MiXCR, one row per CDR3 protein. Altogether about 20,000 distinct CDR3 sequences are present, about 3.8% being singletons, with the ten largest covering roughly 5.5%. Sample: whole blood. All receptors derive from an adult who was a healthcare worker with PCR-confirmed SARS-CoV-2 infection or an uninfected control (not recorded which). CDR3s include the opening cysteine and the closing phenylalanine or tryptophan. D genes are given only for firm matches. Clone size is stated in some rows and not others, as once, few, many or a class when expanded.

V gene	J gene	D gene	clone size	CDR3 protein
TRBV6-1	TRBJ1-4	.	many	CASSEFEKLFF
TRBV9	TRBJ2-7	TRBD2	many	CASSPSGMDEQYF
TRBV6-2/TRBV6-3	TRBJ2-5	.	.	CASMDQPNQETQYF
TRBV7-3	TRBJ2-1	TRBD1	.	CASSPRPSDRGDEQFF
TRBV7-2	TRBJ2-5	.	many	CASSLRGFQETQYF
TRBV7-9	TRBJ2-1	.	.	CASRPSSYNEQFF
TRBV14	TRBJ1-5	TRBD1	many	CASSRDRDNQPQHF
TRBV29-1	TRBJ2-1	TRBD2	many	CSGRLAGIYEQFF
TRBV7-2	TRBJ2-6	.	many	CASSKDSSGANVLTF
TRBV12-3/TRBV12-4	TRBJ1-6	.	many	CASSFGRSSPLHF
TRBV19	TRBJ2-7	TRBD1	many	CASSGTGQYEQYF
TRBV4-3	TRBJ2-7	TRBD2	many	CASSQRASGLLAYEQYF
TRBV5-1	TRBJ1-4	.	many	CASSLAVEEKLFF
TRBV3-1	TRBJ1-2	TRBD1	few	CASSQRHRGPLRFGYTF
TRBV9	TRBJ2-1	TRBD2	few	CASSESGTSYNEQFF
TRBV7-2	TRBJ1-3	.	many	CASSPDFRNTIYF
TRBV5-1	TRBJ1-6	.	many	CASSLSGTGNSPLHF
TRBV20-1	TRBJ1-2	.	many	CSARDFGGDYGYTF
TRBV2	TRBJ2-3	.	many	CASKVRGPDTQYF
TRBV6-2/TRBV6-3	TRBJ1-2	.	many	CASSLRTVVYGYTF
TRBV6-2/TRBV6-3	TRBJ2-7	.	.	CASSYLRGRSYEQYF
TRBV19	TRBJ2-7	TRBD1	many	CASSVGTGPYEQYF
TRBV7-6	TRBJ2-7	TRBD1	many	CASSPQGSTYEQYF
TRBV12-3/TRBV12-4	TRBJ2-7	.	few	CASSPDRLSYEQYF
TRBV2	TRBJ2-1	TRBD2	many	CASNERETNEQFF
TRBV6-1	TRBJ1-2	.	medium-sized	CASRPIPSTYGYTF
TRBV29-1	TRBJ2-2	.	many	CSVVGDTGELFF
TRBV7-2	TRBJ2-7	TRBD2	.	CASSPPGLAGGRGEQYF
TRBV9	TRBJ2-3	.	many	CASSVFSGSSTDTQYF
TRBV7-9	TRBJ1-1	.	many	CASSLGRGFTEAFF
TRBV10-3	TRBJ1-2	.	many	CAISESLGGDGYTF
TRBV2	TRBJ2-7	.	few	CASSLTGSYEQYF
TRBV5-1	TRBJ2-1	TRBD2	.	CASSLASGIYNEQFF
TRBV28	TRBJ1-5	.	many	CASRGAADSNQPQHF
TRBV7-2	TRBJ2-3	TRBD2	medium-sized	CASSLGLAGGGTQYF
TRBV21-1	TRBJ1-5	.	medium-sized	CASSNPGSNQPQHF
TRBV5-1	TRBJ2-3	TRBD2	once	CARSLPGLAGGTLTDTQYF
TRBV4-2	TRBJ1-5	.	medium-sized	CASSQDPGLMRGRQPQHF
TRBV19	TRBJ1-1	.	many	CASRQGTNTEAFF
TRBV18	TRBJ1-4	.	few	CASSQDESGQSEKLFF
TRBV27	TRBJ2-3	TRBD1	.	CASSSTGGIPDTQYF
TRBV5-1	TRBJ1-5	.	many	CASSEGTGLGQPQHF
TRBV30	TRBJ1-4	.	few	CAWSPGNEKLFF
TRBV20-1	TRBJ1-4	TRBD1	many	CSVAGGRAYEKLFF
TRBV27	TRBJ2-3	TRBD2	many	CASSSAGGYTDTQYF
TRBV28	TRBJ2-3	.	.	CASGTTRDTQYF
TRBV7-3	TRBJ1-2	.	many	CASSLEGRRGYTF
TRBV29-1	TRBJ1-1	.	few	CSASTGWNTEAFF
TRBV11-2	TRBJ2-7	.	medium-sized	CASSLAGFYEQYF
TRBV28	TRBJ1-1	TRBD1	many	CASSLDRGPEAFF
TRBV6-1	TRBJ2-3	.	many	CASSGNLDTDTQYF
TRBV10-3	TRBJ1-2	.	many	CAIRPGGAGYGYTF
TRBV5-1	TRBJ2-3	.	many	CASSFDKDTQYF
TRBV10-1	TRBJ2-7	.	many	CASSEGSLSSSYEQYF
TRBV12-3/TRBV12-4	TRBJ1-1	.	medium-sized	CASSPSDRMNTEAFF